This record covers a single T cell receptor (beta chain). What it binds is not known. The data were obtained in a study of somatic mutations in cytotoxic T cells in rheumatoid arthritis. Study summary: Flow cytometric sorting isolated some V beta antibody-stained T-cell populations at nearly 100% purity, and among them were V beta1+ cells that underwent TCRB sequencing. Points from the study as a whole: Nobody knew which antigens the expanded CD8+ clones targeted. Among rheumatoid arthritis patients and age-matched healthy controls, CD8+ T-cell clonality was not significantly different. For about an eighth of the roughly 60 patients, a single CD8+ clone accounted for more than 20% of CD8+ cells.

The assay was immunoSEQ multiplex PCR, and TCRdb's table has in-frame clones only and misses some. The repertoire holds about 10,000 clones, with 77% as singletons. The CDR3 is made up of 15 amino acids. Germline CDR1 is MRHNA and CDR2 is SNTAGT. After removal of 0 bases from V and 7 bases from J, the junction contained 6 bases not matched to a gene. The TCR sequence derives from a man aged 50 or older in good health. Sequenced material: CD8+ T cells sorted from blood. J is TRBJ1-2 and V is TRBV6-4; 9 nucleotides agree with TRBD1. The chain's CDR3 is CASSDSPGQGSGYTF. The CDR3 nucleotides read TGTGCCAGCAGTGACTCCCCGGGACAGGGAAGTGGCTACACCTTC.